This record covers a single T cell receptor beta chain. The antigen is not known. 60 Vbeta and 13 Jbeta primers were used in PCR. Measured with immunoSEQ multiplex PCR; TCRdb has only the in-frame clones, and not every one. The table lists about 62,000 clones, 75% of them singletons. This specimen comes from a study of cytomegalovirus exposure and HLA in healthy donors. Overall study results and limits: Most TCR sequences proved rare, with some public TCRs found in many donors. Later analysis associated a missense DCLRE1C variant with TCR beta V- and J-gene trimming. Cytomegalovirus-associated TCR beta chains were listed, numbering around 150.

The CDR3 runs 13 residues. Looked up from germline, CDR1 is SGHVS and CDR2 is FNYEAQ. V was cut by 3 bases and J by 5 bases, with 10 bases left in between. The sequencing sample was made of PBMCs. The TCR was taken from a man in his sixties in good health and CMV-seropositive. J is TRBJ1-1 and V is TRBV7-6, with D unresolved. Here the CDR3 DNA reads TGTGCCAGCAGCTTCCAAGGAGGGACTGAAGCTTTCTTT. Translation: CASSFQGGTEAFF.